This T cell receptor (beta chain) was identified in a study of blood T cell repertoires in COVID-19. This clone turned up a few times. The V gene's germline CDR1 is MNHEY and CDR2 SVGAGI. CDR3 length equals 15 residues. V lost 6 bases and J lost 6, with 17 bases in between. Data came from immunoSEQ multiplex PCR; TCRdb stores just in-frame clones and leaves some out. The table records roughly 150,000 clones, approximately 81% of them present only once. This TCR came from a woman over 75 with active or convalescent COVID-19. The sample taken for sequencing was peripheral blood. The J gene is TRBJ1-4, the V gene TRBV6-5; the D gene is possibly TRBD1 (6 bases). This CDR3 reads CASRDNGGFYEKLFF. The CDR3 nucleotides are TGTGCCAGCAGGGACAATGGGGGCTTTTATGAAAAACTGTTTTTT.